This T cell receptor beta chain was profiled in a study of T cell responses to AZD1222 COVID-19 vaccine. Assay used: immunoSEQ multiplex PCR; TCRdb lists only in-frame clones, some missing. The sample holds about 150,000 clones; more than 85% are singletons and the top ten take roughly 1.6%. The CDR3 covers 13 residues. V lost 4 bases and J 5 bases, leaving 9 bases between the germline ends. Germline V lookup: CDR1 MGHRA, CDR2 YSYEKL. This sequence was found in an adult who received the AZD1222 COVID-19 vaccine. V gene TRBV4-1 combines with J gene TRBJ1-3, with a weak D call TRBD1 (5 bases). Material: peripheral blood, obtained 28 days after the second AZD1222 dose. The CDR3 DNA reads TGCGCCAGCAGCCGGGACCCCAGAAACACCATATATTTT. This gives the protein CASSRDPRNTIYF.